This T cell receptor beta chain was profiled in a study of blood T cell repertoires in COVID-19. About the research overall: Material from acute and convalescent COVID-19 was sourced from the United States, Italy and Spain. PBMCs, B-cell-depleted T cells, or T cells were the source of the cDNA or gDNA that made up the material.

How the authors handled the data: Amplification of reference gene primers was used by the study to estimate nucleated cell counts. TCRdb's table, derived via immunoSEQ multiplex PCR, lists solely in-frame clones and lacks some. From that table come the V and J calls and clone size; the DNA was used to work out D and trimming. The sample lists 200,000 to 300,000 clones; around four fifths were seen once. The sample consisted of peripheral blood. The sequence came from a woman in her sixties with active or convalescent COVID-19.

The CDR3 DNA follows: TGTGCCAGCAGCTTGTTCCAGCGGGAGCGGGAGCAGTACTTC. This encodes CASSLFQREREQYF. The rearrangement links TRBV5-4 to TRBJ2-7, with TRBD2 matching 8 bases. From germline, CDR1 is SGHNT and CDR2 YYREEE (reference sequence). The trim removed 1 base at V and 7 bases at J, leaving 7 bases unmatched. CDR3 size: 14 residues.